This is a list of T cell receptor beta chains from one sample in a study of cytomegalovirus exposure and HLA in healthy donors. TCRdb's copy holds only in-frame clones and misses some; the assay was immunoSEQ multiplex PCR. Here the sample spans over 75,000 clones, about 66% being singletons. Sequenced input: PBMCs. These receptor sequences come from a man aged 30 to 45 in good health and CMV-seronegative. The CDR3 runs from the conserved cysteine through the conserved F or W. D genes are given only for firm matches. Not all rows give a size; the values are once, few, many and, for expanded clones, a class.

few	.	TRBJ2-5	TRBV6-5	CASSHRGGRENQYF	TGTGCCAGCAGTCACCGGGGAGGCAGGGAAAACCAGTACTTC
.	.	TRBJ1-1	TRBV30	CARTEDRRTEAFF	TGTGCACGGACGGAGGATAGGCGCACTGAAGCTTTCTTT
.	TRBD1	TRBJ2-6	TRBV19	CASSIMGQSSGANVLTF	TGTGCCAGTAGTATCATGGGACAGAGCTCTGGGGCCAACGTCCTGACTTTC
.	.	TRBJ2-3	TRBV27	CASSYGGADTQYF	TGTGCCAGCAGTTATGGAGGCGCAGATACGCAGTATTTT
few	.	TRBJ1-4	TRBV6-6	CASSRQGVEKLFF	TGTGCCAGCAGTAGGCAGGGCGTCGAAAAACTGTTTTTT
.	.	TRBJ1-2	TRBV15	CATSRDRGGNYGYTF	TGTGCCACCAGCAGAGATAGAGGCGGGAACTATGGCTACACCTTC
.	.	TRBJ2-7	TRBV27	CASSPGSSYEQYF	TGTGCCAGCAGTCCGGGGAGCTCCTACGAGCAGTACTTC
.	.	TRBJ2-3	TRBV29-1	CSVLGTDTQYF	TGCAGCGTTTTAGGCACAGATACGCAGTATTTT
few	.	TRBJ2-6	TRBV30	CAWSVQMPGANVLTF	TGTGCCTGGAGTGTACAGATGCCTGGGGCCAACGTCCTGACTTTC
.	TRBD1	TRBJ2-5	TRBV4-3	CASGRDREETQYF	TGCGCCAGCGGCCGGGACAGGGAAGAGACCCAGTACTTC
.	TRBD1	TRBJ2-7	TRBV25-1	CASQDRNFPYEQYF	TGTGCCAGCCAGGACAGGAACTTCCCCTACGAGCAGTACTTC
once	.	TRBJ1-1	TRBV28	CASSLGGAGYTEAFF	TGTGCCAGCAGCCTGGGGGGGGCAGGTTACACTGAAGCTTTCTTT
few	.	TRBJ1-1	TRBV5-4	CASSPSGGGSTEAFF	TGTGCCAGCAGCCCTTCTGGGGGAGGGTCCACTGAAGCTTTCTTT
.	.	TRBJ2-5	TRBV5-3	CASSDSEETQYF	TGTGCCTCCTCGGACAGCGAAGAGACCCAGTACTTC
few	TRBD1	TRBJ1-2	TRBV4-3	CASSLGQGYSYGYTF	TGCGCCAGCAGCCTCGGACAGGGGTATAGCTATGGCTACACCTTC
once	TRBD1	TRBJ1-4	TRBV30	CAWTGQGPEKLFF	TGTGCCTGGACGGGACAGGGGCCGGAAAAACTGTTTTTT
.	.	TRBJ2-3	TRBV9	CASSAPREAADTDTQYF	TGTGCCAGCAGCGCCCCCAGGGAGGCGGCAGACACAGATACGCAGTATTTT
few	.	TRBJ1-1	TRBV9	CASSATGMNTEAFF	TGTGCCAGCAGCGCAACAGGGATGAACACTGAAGCTTTCTTT
.	TRBD2	TRBJ2-7	TRBV27	CASSFLPAGVYEQYF	TGTGCCAGCAGTTTCCTACCAGCGGGAGTCTACGAGCAGTACTTC
once	TRBD2	TRBJ2-1	TRBV2	CASRRGEWATNNEQFF	TGTGCCAGCAGGCGGGGGGAGTGGGCTACCAACAATGAGCAGTTCTTC
once	TRBD1	TRBJ1-1	TRBV27	CASSWDRRGTEAFF	TGTGCCAGCAGCTGGGACAGGCGAGGCACTGAAGCTTTCTTT
few	.	TRBJ1-3	TRBV30	CAWSHPGTTGNTIYF	TGTGCCTGGAGTCACCCAGGGACAACTGGAAACACCATATATTTT